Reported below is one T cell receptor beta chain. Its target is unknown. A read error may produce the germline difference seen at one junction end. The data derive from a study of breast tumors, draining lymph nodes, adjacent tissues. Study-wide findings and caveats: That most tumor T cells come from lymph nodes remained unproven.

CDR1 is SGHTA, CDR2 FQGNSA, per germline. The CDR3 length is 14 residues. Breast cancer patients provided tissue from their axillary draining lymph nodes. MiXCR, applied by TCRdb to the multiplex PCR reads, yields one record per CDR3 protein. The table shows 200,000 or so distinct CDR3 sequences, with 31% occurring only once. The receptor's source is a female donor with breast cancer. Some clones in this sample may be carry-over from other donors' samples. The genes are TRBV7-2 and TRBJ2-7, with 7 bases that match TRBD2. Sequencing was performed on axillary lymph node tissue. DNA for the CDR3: TGTGCCAGCAGCTTGACGGGAGGTACCTACGAGCAGTGCTTC. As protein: CASSLTGGTYEQCF.